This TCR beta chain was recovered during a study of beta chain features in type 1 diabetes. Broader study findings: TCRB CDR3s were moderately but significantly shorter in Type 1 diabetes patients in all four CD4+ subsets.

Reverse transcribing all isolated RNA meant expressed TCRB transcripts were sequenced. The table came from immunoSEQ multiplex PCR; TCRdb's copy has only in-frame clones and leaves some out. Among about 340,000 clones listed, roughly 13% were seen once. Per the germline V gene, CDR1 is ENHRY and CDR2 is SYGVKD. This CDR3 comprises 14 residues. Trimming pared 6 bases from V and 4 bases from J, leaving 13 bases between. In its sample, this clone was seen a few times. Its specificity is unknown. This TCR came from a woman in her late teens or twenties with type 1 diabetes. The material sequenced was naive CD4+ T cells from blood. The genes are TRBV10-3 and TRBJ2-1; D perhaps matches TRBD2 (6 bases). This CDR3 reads CAIRQGTGYNEQFF. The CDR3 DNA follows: TGTGCCATCAGACAAGGGACTGGATACAATGAGCAGTTCTTC.